A selection of T cell receptor beta chains follows, all from one sample in a study of blood T cell repertoires in COVID-19. TCRdb's table, derived via immunoSEQ multiplex PCR, lists solely in-frame clones and lacks some. The sample shows about 120,000 clones, around 76% of them seen only once. The sample consisted of peripheral blood. These receptor sequences come from a man in his 70s with acute or convalescent COVID-19. Both conserved end residues are part of each CDR3. D genes are given only for firm matches. For some rows the clone size is stated as once, few or many, or as a class when expanded; others skip it.

D	size	V	J	DNA	CDR3
.	.	TRBV25-1	TRBJ2-1	TGTGCCAGCAGTGGAACTAGTTCCGAGAGGCAGCAGTTCTTC	CASSGTSSERQQFF
TRBD2	.	TRBV12-5	TRBJ2-2	TGTGCTAGTGGTTTGGGGACTAGCGGAAACACCGGGGAGCTGTTTTTT	CASGLGTSGNTGELFF
TRBD1	.	TRBV6-1	TRBJ1-5	TGTGCCAGCAGTGAAGGGGTCAGGGGGCATCAGCCCCAGCATTTT	CASSEGVRGHQPQHF
.	.	TRBV7-2	TRBJ2-2	TGTGCCAGCAGCTTAGACGGGACACCGAACACCGGGGAGCTGTTTTTT	CASSLDGTPNTGELFF
.	.	TRBV18	TRBJ1-6	TGTGCCAGCTCGTCCTCTGGGAGGTCTTCACCCCTCCACTTT	CASSSSGRSSPLHF
.	few	TRBV6-2/TRBV6-3	TRBJ1-1	TGTGCCAGCAGTTATCGCGGACATTCCTATGAAGCTTTCTTT	CASSYRGHSYEAFF
TRBD1	.	TRBV10-3	TRBJ2-7	TGTGCCATCAGTGATTACGACAGGGGGTCCTACGAGCAGTACTTC	CAISDYDRGSYEQYF
.	.	TRBV5-1	TRBJ1-2	TGCGCCAGCAGCCCCCTCCCCGGAGCGCGTGATGGCTACACCTTC	CASSPLPGARDGYTF
.	.	TRBV5-4	TRBJ2-4	TGTGCCAGCAGTGCATCGGGGGTGAGAAACATTCAGTACTTC	CASSASGVRNIQYF
TRBD2	.	TRBV7-3	TRBJ2-3	TGTGCCAGCAGCGCTAGCGGGGGGGCCTTGGATACGCAGTATTTT	CASSASGGALDTQYF
.	.	TRBV3-1/TRBV3-2	TRBJ2-3	TGTGCCAGCAGCCAGGGGAGGGGGAGGGCAGATACGCAGTATTTT	CASSQGRGRADTQYF
.	.	TRBV9	TRBJ2-3	TGTGCCAGCAGCCAGAGCACAGATACGCAGTATTTT	CASSQSTDTQYF
.	.	TRBV24-1	TRBJ1-5	TGTGCCACCAGTGACCCCTCGGGGGGCGATCAGCCCCAGCATTTT	CATSDPSGGDQPQHF
.	.	TRBV6-2/TRBV6-3	TRBJ1-2	TGTGCCAGCAGTTACGGAGGGAGGGGAGGAGATGGCTACACCTTC	CASSYGGRGGDGYTF
TRBD1	few	TRBV18	TRBJ1-5	TGTGCCAGCTCACCTGGACAGGGGACGGGGCAGCCCCAGCATTTT	CASSPGQGTGQPQHF
.	.	TRBV5-1	TRBJ1-5	TGCGCCAGCAGCTTCACAGGGAACACAGGACAGCCCCAGCATTTT	CASSFTGNTGQPQHF
TRBD1	.	TRBV6-6	TRBJ1-1	TGTGCCAGCACATGGGACAGGAGGAACACTGAAGCTTTCTTT	CASTWDRRNTEAFF
TRBD1	few	TRBV4-3	TRBJ1-5	TGCGCCAGCAGCCACGACAGGGATAGCAATCAGCCCCAGCATTTT	CASSHDRDSNQPQHF
TRBD1	.	TRBV29-1	TRBJ1-2	TGCAGCGCCAGGACAGGGCAAGAGTATGGCTACACCTTC	CSARTGQEYGYTF
.	.	TRBV5-1	TRBJ1-6	TGCGCCAGCAGCCAAAACAGGGTTTCACCCCTCCACTTT	CASSQNRVSPLHF
.	.	TRBV6-5	TRBJ1-1	TGTGCCAGCAGTTACCCAGAAATAATGGGGCCCACTGAAGCTTTCTTT	CASSYPEIMGPTEAFF
.	.	TRBV9	TRBJ2-5	TGTGCCAGCAGCGTAGCAGGGGAGACCCAGTACTTC	CASSVAGETQYF
.	.	TRBV18	TRBJ1-2	TGTGCCAGCTCACCACTTGGCACCGGCGGGAACTATGGCTACACCTTC	CASSPLGTGGNYGYTF
.	.	TRBV19	TRBJ2-5	TGTGCCAGTAGTATAGATTTCTCTCAAGAGACCCAGTACTTC	CASSIDFSQETQYF
TRBD1	few	TRBV7-2	TRBJ1-2	TGTGCCAGCAGCTTAGCTGGGACAGGGTTCAACTATGGCTACACCTTC	CASSLAGTGFNYGYTF
TRBD1	.	TRBV3-1/TRBV3-2	TRBJ1-3	TGTGCCAGCAGCCCTAGTCGGGACAGGGGACATCCTGGAAACACCATATATTTT	CASSPSRDRGHPGNTIYF
.	.	TRBV4-2	TRBJ1-1	TGTGCCAGCAGCCAAGATGGCGGGTGGACTGAAGCTTTCTTT	CASSQDGGWTEAFF